Listed here is a single T cell receptor beta chain. V lost 4 bases and J lost 0, with 19 bases in between. The germline gives CDR1 SGDLS, CDR2 YYNGEE. The CDR3 length is 18 residues. The data were taken from a study of Tregs in tolerant kidney transplant recipients. Thawed PBMCs were FACS-sorted into unstimulated CD4+CD25+CD127- regulatory T cells, CD4+CD25- non-regulatory cells, CD4 and CD8 cells. Only in-frame clones appear in the TCRdb table, and some are missing; sequencing was by immunoSEQ multiplex PCR. The sample lists under 95,000 clones, more than 85% occurring once. V usage is TRBV9 and J usage is TRBJ1-4; no firm D call. This sequence was found in a human donor who received a combined kidney and bone marrow transplant. The sample consisted of Tregs from blood, taken before the transplant. The CDR3 DNA reads as TGTGCCAGCAGCCAAACCGACGGGAGTTTTGCAACTAATGAAAAACTGTTTTTT. Residues: CASSQTDGSFATNEKLFF.